This T cell receptor (beta chain) comes out of a study of T cells after yellow fever vaccination. The overall study: The authors prepared low-cell-number fractions using SMART-Seq v4 Ultra Low Input. The study, taken as a whole, reports: High-abundance clonotypes from the bulk population could contaminate FACS-sorted repertoires. There was a small share of clonotypes that showed up in both the CD4 and CD8 compartments.

Synthesis of TCR cDNA relied on 5'RACE template switching, which attached a universal primer site and UMIs. TCRdb re-derived calls from the 5' RACE reads in MiXCR, one entry per CDR3 protein. Of about 250,000 distinct CDR3 sequences in the sample, roughly 3.5% were seen once. Many counts were recorded for this clonotype. Antigen unknown. The receptor comes from a man aged 18 to 29 who received the YFV17D yellow fever vaccine. This material consisted of PBMCs, taken 15 days after the yellow fever booster vaccination.

In nucleotides, the CDR3 is TGTGCCAGCAGCTTATTGCGGGGGGGCCCCGGCAATGAGCAGTTCTTC. Protein product: CASSLLRGGPGNEQFF. The V and J genes are TRBV11-2 and TRBJ2-1; 9 nucleotides agree with TRBD2. CDR1 SGHAT and CDR2 FQNNGV come from the germline V gene. The CDR3 is made up of 16 amino acids. The V gene end was trimmed by 2 bases and the J gene end by 6 bases; junction bases not matched to a gene: 8.